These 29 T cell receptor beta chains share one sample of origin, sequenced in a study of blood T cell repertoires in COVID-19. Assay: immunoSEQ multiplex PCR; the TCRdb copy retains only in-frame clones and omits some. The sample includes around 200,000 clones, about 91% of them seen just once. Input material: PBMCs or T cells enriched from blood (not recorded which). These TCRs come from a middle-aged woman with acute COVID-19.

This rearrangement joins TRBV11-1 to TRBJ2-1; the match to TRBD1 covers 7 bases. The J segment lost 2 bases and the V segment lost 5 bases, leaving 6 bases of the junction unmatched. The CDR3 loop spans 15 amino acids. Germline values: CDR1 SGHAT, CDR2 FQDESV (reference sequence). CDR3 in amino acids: CASSDGQATYNEQFF. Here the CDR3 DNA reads TGTGCCAGCAGCGATGGACAGGCCACCTACAATGAGCAGTTCTTC.

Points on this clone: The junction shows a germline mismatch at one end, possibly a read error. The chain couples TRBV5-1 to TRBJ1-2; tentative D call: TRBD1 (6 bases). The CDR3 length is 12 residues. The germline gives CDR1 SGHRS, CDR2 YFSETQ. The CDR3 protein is CASSLLTGPGAF. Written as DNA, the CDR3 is TGCGCCAGCAGCCTTCTGACAGGCCCTGGGGCCTTC.

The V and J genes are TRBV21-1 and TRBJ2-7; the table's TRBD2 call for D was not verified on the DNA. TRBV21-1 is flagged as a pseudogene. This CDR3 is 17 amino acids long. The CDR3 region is CASSPKWVGEGVYEQYF. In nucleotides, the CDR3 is TGTGCCAGCAGTCCAAAATGGGTTGGGGAGGGGGTCTACGAGCAGTACTTC.

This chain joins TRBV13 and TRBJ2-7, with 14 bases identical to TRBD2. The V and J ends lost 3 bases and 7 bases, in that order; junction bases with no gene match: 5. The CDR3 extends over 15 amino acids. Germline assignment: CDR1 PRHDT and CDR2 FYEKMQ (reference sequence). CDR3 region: CASSFRTSGRREQYF. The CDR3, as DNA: TGTGCCAGCAGCTTCCGGACTAGCGGGAGGCGTGAGCAGTACTTC.

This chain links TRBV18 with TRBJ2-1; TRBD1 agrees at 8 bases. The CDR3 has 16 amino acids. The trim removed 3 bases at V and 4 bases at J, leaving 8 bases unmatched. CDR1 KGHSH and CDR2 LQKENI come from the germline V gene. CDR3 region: CASSPDRGGSYNEQFF. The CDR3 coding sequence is TGTGCCAGCTCACCCGACAGGGGAGGTTCGTACAATGAGCAGTTCTTC.

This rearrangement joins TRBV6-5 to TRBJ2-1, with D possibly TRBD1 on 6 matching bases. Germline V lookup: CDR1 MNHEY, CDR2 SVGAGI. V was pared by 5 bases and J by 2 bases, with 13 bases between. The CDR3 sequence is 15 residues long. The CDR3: CASSLGQNTYNEQFF. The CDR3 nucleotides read TGTGCCAGCAGTCTAGGACAGAATACCTACAATGAGCAGTTCTTC.

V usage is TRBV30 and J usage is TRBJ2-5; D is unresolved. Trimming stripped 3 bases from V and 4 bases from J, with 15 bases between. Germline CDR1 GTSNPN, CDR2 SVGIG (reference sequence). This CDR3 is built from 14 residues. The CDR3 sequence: CAWSRVRVGETQYF. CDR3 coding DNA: TGTGCCTGGAGCCGGGTAAGAGTAGGAGAGACCCAGTACTTC.

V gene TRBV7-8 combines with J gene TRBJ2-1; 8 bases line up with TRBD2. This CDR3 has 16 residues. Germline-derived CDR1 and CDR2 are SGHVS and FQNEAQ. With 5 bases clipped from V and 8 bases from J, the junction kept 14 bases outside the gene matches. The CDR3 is CASSLLRREGLDEQFF. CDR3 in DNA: TGTGCCAGCAGCCTGCTAAGACGGGAGGGCCTCGATGAGCAGTTCTTC.

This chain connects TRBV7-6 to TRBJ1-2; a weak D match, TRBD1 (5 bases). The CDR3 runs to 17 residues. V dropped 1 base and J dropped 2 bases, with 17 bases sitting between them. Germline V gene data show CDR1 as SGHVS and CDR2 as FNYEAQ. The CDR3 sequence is CASSLGPSGGTNYGYTF. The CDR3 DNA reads TGTGCCAGCAGCTTAGGACCTTCCGGGGGGACGAACTATGGCTACACCTTC.

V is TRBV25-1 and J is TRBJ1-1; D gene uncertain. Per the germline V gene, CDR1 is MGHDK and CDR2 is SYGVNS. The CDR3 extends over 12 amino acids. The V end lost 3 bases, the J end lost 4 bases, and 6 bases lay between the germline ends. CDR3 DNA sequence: TGTGCCAGCAGTGACAGGTTCACTGAAGCTTTCTTT. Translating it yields CASSDRFTEAFF.

The chain's CDR3 is CASGTGYTDTQYF. The CDR3 DNA follows: TGTGCCAGCGGGACAGGGTACACAGATACGCAGTATTTT. This chain joins TRBV5-4 and TRBJ2-3; TRBD1 aligns across 9 bases. Germline V gene data show CDR1 as SGHNT and CDR2 as YYREEE (reference sequence). Trimming cost V 7 bases and J 2 bases; bases outside gene matches: 2. This CDR3 spans 13 amino acids.

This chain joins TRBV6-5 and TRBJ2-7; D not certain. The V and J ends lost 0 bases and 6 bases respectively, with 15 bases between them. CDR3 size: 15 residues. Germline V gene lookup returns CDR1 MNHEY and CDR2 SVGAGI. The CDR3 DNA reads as TGTGCCAGCAGTTACTCGATTTCCAGTACATCCGAGCAGTACTTC. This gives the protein CASSYSISSTSEQYF.

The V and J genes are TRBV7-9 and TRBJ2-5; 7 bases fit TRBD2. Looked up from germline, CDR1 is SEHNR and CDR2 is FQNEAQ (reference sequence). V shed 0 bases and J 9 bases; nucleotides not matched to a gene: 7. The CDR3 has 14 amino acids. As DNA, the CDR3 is TGTGCCAGCAGCTTAGCTTTGTGGGCGGGGGCCCAGTACTTC. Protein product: CASSLALWAGAQYF.

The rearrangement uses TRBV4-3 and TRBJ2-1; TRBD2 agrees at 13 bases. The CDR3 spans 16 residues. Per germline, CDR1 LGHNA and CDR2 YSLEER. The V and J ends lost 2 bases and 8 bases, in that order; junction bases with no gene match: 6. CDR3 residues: CASSQRLAGGFDEQFF. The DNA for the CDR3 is TGCGCCAGCAGCCAAAGACTAGCGGGAGGTTTTGATGAGCAGTTCTTC.

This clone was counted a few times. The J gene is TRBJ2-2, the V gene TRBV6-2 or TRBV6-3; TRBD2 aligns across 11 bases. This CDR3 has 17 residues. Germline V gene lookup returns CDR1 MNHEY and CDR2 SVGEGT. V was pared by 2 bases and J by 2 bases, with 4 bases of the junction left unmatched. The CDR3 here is CASSYPGTSGNTGELFF. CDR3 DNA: TGTGCCAGCAGTTACCCCGGGACTAGCGGTAACACCGGGGAGCTGTTTTTT.

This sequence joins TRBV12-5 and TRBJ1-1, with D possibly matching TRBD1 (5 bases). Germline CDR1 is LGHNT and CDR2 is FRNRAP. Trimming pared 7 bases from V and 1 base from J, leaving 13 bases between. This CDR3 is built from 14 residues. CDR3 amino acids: CASATRQPNTEAFF. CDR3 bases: TGTGCTAGTGCCACCAGACAGCCGAACACTGAAGCTTTCTTT.

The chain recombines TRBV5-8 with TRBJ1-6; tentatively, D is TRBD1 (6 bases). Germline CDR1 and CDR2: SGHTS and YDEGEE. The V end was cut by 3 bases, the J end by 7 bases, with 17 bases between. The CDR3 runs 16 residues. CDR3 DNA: TGTGCCAGCAGCTGGGCGGTGGGGGCGAGGAATTCACCCCTCCACTTT. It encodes CASSWAVGARNSPLHF.

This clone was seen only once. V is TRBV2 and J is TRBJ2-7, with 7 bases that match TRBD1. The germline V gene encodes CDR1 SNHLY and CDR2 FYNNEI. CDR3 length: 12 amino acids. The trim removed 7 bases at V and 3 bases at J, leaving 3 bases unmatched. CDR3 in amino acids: CASKRDSYEQYF. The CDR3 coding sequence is TGTGCCAGCAAGAGGGACAGCTACGAGCAGTACTTC.

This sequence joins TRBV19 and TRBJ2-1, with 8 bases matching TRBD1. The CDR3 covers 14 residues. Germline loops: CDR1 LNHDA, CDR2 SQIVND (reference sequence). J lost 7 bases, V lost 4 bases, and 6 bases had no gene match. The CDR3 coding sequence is TGTGCCAGTAGTACCGGACAGGGTAAAAATGAGCAGTTCTTC. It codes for CASSTGQGKNEQFF.

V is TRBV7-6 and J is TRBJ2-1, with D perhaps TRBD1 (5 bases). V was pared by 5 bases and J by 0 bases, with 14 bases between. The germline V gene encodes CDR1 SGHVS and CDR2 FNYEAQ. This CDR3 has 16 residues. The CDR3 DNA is TGTGCCAGCAGCCCCTCAACAGGTAGCTCCTACAATGAGCAGTTCTTC. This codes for CASSPSTGSSYNEQFF.

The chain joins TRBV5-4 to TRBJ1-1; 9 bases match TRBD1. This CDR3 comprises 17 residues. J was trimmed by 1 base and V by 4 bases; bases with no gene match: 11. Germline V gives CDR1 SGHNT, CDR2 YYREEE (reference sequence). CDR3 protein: CASSRVTGGAGNTEAFF. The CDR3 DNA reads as TGTGCCAGCAGCCGAGTCACAGGGGGCGCGGGGAACACTGAAGCTTTCTTT. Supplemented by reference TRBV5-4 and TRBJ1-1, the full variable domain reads ETGVTQSPTHLIKTRGQQVTLRCSSQSGHNTVSWYQQALGQGPQFIFQYYREEENGRGNFPPRFSGLQFPNYSSELNVNALELDDSALYLCASSRVTGGAGNTEAFFGQGTRLTVV.

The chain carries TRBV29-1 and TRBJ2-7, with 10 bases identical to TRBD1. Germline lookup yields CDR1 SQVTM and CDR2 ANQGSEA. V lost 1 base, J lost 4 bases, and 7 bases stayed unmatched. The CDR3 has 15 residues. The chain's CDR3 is CSVEGSGQGFYEQYF. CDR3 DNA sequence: TGCAGCGTTGAAGGGTCGGGACAGGGGTTTTACGAGCAGTACTTC.

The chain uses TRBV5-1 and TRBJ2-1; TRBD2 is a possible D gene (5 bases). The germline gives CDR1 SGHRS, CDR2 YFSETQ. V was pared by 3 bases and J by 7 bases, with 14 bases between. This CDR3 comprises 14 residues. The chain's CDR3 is CASSWGSGGNEQFF. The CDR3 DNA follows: TGCGCCAGCAGCTGGGGATCTGGAGGAAATGAGCAGTTCTTC.

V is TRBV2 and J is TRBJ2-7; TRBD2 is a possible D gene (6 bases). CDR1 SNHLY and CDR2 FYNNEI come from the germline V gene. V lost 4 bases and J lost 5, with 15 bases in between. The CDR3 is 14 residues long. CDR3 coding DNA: TGTGCCAGCAGTGCCCCCAGGGAGGTCCACGAGCAGTACTTC. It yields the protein CASSAPREVHEQYF.

The CDR3 protein is CASSPGQKNTGELFF. In DNA, the CDR3 is TGTGCCAGCAGTCCGGGACAGAAGAACACCGGGGAGCTGTTTTTT. The chain carries TRBV6-5 and TRBJ2-2; 7 nucleotides agree with TRBD1. The CDR3 extends over 15 amino acids. V was clipped by 5 bases and J by 1 base; unmatched bases: 4. CDR1 is MNHEY, CDR2 SVGAGI, per germline.

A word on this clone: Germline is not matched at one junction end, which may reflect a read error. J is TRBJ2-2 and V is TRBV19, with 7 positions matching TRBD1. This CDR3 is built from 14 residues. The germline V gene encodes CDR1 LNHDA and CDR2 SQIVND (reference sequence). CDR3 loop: CASSAGQETGELFF. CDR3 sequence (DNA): TGTGCCAGTAGTGCCGGACAGGAAACCGGAGAGCTGTTTTTT.

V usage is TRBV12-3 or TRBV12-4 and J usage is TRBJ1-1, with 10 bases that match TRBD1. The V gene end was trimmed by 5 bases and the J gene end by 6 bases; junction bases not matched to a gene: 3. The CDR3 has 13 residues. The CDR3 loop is CASSMGQGPEAFF. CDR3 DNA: TGTGCCAGCAGTATGGGACAGGGGCCTGAAGCTTTCTTT.

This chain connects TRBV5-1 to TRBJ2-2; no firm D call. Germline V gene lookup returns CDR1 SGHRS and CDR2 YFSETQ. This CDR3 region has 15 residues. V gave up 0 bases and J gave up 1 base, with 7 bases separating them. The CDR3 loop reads CASSLGNGNTGELFF. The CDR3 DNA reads TGCGCCAGCAGCTTGGGAAACGGGAACACCGGGGAGCTGTTTTTT.

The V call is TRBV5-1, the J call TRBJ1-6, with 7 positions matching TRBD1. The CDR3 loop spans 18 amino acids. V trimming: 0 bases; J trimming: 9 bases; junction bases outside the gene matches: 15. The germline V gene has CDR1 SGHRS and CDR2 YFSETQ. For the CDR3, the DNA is TGCGCCAGCAGCTTGGCCCCCTCGGACAGGCCCGGGGGTTCACCCCTCCACTTT. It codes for CASSLAPSDRPGGSPLHF.